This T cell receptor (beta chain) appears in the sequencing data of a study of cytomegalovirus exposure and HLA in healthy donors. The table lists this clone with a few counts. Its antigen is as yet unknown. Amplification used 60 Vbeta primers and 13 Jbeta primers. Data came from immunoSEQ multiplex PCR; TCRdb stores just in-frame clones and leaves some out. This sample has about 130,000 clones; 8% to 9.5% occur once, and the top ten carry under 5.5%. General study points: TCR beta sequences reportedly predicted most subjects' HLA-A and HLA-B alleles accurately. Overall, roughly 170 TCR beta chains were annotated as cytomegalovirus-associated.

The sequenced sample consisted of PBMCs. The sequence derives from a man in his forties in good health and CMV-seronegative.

CDR3 coding DNA: TGTGCCAGCAGCTTCGATGAGCGGGGGGCTAGCACAGATACGCAGTATTTT. Translation: CASSFDERGASTDTQYF. The rearrangement links TRBV7-6 to TRBJ2-3, with 9 bases identical to TRBD2. The CDR3 is 17 residues long. CDR1 is SGHVS, CDR2 FNYEAQ, per germline. V trimming: 3 bases; J trimming: 0 bases; junction bases outside the gene matches: 7.